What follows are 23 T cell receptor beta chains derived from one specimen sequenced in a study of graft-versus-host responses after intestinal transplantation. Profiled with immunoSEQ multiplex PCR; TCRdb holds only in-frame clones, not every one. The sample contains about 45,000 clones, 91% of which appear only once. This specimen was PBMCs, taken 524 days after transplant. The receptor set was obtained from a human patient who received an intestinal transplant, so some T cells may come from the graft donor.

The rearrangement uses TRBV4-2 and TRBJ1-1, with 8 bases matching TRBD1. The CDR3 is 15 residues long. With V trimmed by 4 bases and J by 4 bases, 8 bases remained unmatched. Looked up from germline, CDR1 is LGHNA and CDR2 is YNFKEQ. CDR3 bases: TGTGCCAGCAGCCCTTTGAAACAGGGGGGCACTGAAGCTTTCTTT. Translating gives CASSPLKQGGTEAFF.

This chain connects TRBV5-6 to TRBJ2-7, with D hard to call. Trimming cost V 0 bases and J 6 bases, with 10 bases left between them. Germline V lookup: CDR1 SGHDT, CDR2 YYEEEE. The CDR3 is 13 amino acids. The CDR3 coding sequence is TGTGCCAGCAGCTTGGGCATCCAATTCGAGCAGTACTTC. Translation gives CASSLGIQFEQYF.

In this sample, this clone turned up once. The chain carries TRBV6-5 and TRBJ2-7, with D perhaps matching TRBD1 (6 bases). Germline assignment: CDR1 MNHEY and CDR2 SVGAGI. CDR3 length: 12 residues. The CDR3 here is CATRTTGYEQYF. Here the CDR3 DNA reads TGTGCGACCCGAACTACAGGGTACGAGCAGTACTTC.

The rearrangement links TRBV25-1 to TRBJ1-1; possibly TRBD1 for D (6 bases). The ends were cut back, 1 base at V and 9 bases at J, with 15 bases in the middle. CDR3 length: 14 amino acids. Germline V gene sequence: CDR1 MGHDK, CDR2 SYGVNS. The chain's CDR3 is CASSEFGGPRKAFF. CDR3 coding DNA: TGTGCCAGCAGTGAATTTGGGGGGCCACGGAAAGCTTTCTTT. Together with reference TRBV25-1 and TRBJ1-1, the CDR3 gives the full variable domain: EADIYQTPRYLVIGTGKKITLECSQTMGHDKMYWYQQDPGMELHLIHYSYGVNSTEKGDLSSESTVSRIRTEHFPLTLESARPSHTSQYLCASSEFGGPRKAFFGQGTRLTVV.

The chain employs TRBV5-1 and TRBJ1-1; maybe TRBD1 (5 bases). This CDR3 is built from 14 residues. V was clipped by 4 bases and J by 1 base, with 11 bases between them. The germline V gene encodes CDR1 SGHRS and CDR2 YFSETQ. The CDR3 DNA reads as TGCGCCAGCAGCGAGGGACCTTCGAACACTGAAGCTTTCTTT. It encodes CASSEGPSNTEAFF.

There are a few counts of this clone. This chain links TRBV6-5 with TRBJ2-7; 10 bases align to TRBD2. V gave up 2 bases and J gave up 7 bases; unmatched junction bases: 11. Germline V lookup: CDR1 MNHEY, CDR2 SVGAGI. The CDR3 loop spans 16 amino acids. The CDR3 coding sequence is TGTGCCAGCAGTTACCCCGGTGGTAGCGGGAGGAGGGAGCAGTACTTC. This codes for CASSYPGGSGRREQYF.

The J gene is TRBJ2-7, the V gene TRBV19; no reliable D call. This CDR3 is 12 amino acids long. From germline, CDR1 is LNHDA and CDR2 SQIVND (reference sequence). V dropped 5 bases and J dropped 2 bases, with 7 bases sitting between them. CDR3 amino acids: CASSGETYEQYF. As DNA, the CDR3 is TGTGCCAGTAGTGGCGAAACCTACGAGCAGTACTTC.

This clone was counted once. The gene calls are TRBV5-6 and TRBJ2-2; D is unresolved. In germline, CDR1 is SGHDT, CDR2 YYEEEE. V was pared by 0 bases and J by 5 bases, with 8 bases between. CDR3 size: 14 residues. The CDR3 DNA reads TGTGCCAGCAGCTTGGAGGTCTCGACCGGGGAGCTGTTTTTT. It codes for CASSLEVSTGELFF.

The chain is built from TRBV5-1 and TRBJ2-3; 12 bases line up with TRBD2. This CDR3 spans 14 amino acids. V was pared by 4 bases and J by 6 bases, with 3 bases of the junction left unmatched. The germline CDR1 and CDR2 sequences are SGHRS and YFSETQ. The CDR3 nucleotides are TGCGCCAGCAGCAGGACTAGCGGGACTGATACGCAGTATTTT. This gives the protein CASSRTSGTDTQYF.

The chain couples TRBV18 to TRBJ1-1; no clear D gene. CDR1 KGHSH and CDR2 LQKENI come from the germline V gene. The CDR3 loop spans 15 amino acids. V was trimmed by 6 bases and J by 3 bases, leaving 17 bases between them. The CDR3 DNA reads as TGTGCCAGCTCCCTCTCCCGCAGATGGGACACTGAAGCTTTCTTT. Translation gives CASSLSRRWDTEAFF.

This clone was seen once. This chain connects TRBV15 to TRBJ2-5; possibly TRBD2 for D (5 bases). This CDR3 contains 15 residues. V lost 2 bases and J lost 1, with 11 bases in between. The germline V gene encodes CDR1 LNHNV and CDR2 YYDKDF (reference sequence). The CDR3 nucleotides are TGTGCCACCAGCAGAACCCGGAGGTCCCAAGAGACCCAGTACTTC. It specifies CATSRTRRSQETQYF.

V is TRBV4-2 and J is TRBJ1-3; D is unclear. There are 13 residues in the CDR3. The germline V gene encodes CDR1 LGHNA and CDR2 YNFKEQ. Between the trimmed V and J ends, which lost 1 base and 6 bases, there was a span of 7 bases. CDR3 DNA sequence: TGTGCCAGCAGCCAAGCCCTCCAAAACACCATATATTTT. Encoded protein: CASSQALQNTIYF.

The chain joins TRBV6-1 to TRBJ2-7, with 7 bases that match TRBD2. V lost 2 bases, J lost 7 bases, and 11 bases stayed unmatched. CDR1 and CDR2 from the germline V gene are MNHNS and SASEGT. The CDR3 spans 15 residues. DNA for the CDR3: TGTGCCAGCAGTGAACTCGGCGCGGGAGAATGGGAGCAGTACTTC. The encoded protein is CASSELGAGEWEQYF.

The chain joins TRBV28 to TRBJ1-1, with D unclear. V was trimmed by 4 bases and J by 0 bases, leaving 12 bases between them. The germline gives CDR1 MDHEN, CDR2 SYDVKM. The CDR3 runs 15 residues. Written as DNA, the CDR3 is TGTGCCAGCAGTTATGCGGGGAGCCTGAACACTGAAGCTTTCTTT. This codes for CASSYAGSLNTEAFF.

The CDR3: CASSEQASGANVLTF. For the CDR3, the DNA is TGTGCCAGCAGCGAGCAAGCCTCTGGGGCCAACGTCCTGACTTTC. The chain employs TRBV6-1 and TRBJ2-6; unclear D gene. V lost 6 bases to trimming and J lost 0 bases, with 9 bases between them. Per germline, CDR1 MNHNS and CDR2 SASEGT. This CDR3 has 15 residues.

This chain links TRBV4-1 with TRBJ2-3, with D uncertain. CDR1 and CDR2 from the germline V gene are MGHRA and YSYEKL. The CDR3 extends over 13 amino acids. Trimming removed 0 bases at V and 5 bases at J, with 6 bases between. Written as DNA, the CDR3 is TGCGCCAGCAGCCAAGAAGGAAAAGATACGCAGTATTTT. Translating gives CASSQEGKDTQYF.

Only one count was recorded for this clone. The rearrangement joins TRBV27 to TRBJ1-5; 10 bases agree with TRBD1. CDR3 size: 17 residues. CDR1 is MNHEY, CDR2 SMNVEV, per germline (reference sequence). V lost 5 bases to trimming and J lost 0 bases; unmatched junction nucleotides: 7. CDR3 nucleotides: TGTGCCAGCAGTCCCGGGACAGGGGTTTATAGCAATCAGCCCCAGCATTTT. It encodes CASSPGTGVYSNQPQHF.

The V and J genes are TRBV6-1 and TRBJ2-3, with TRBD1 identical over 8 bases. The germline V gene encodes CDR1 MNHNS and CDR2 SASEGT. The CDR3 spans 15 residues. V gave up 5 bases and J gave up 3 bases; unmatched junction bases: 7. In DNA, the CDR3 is TGTGCCAGCAGTCCCCAGGGGGCTAGGACAGATACGCAGTATTTT. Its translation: CASSPQGARTDTQYF.

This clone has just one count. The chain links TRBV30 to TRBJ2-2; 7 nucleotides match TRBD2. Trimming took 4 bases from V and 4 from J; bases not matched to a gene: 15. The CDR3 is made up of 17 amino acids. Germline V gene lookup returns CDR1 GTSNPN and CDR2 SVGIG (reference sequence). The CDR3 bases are TGTGCCTGGAAATACGGCGGGTGGCGGGAGAGCACCGGGGAGCTGTTTTTT. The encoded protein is CAWKYGGWRESTGELFF.

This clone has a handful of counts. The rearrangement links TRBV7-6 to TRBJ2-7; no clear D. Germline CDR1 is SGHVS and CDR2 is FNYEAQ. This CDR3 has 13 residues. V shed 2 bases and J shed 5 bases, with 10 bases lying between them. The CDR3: CASSLTGQNEQYF. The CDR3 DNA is TGTGCCAGCAGCTTAACTGGTCAGAACGAGCAGTACTTC.

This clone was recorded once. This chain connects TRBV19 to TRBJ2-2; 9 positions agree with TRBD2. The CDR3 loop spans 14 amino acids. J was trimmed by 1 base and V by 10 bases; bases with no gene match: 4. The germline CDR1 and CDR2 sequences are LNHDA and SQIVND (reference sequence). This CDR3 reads CAIPSGENTGELFF. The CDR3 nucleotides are TGTGCCATCCCTAGCGGGGAGAACACCGGGGAGCTGTTTTTT.

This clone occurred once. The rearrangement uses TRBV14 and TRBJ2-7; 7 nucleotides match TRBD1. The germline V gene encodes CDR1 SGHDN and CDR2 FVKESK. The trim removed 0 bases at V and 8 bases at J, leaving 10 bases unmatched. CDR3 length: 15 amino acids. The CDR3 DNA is TGTGCCAGCAGCCAAGACAGGGGGAAATTTAGCAAGCAGTACTTC. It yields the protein CASSQDRGKFSKQYF.

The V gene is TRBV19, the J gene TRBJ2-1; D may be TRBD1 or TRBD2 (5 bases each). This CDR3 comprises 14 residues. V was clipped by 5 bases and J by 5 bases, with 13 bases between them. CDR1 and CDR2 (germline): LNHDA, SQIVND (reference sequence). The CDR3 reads CASSLGTGNNEQFF. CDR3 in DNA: TGTGCCAGTAGTCTCGGGACGGGGAACAATGAGCAGTTCTTC.